The entry below describes one TCR beta chain. Its antigen is unknown. This entry is derived from a study of OX40 agonist ivuxolimab in advanced cancers. Study-level results: Dosing at 0.1 to 3.0 mg/kg was accompanied by clonal expansion of CD4+ and CD8+ blood T cells by week 6. Average numbers of expanded clones were greater in CD8+ T cells than in CD4+.

The CDR3 loop spans 15 amino acids. The V gene lost 5 bases and the J gene lost 0 bases, with 13 bases spanning the gap. From germline, CDR1 is LNHDA and CDR2 SQIVND (reference sequence). Only in-frame clones appear in the TCRdb table, and some are missing; sequencing was by immunoSEQ multiplex PCR. The table includes around 50,000 clones, about 88% detected once. The source was CD4+ or CD8+ T cells sorted from blood, collected in a trial of the OX40 agonist ivuxolimab. The receptor was isolated from an adult with an advanced solid tumor such as melanoma, head and neck, liver or kidney cancer. The V call is TRBV19, the J call TRBJ1-2; D is uncertain. The CDR3, as DNA: TGTGCCAGTAGTGTCCCGGGAGCCGCTAACTATGGCTACACCTTC. Its protein is CASSVPGAANYGYTF.